The rows below give T cell receptor beta chains drawn from one sample of a study of T cell responses to AZD1222 COVID-19 vaccine. Data came from immunoSEQ multiplex PCR; TCRdb stores just in-frame clones and leaves some out. This sample has 150,000 to 180,000 clones, with 90% found just once. The starting material was peripheral blood, obtained on day 0 of AZD1222 vaccination. All receptors come from an adult in good health. CDR3s include the opening cysteine and the closing phenylalanine or tryptophan. The D gene is left open where the match is weak. The listing skips clone size in some rows; elsewhere it reads once, few, many or a size class.

TRBD1	TRBJ1-4	TRBV6-5	-	TGTGCCAGCAGTTACACAGGGGCCACTAATGAAAAACTGTTTTTT	CASSYTGATNEKLFF
TRBD1	TRBJ1-1	TRBV6-1	-	TGTGCCAGCAGTGGACGAGGGACAGGGAGGTCGGGCACTGAAGCTTTCTTT	CASSGRGTGRSGTEAFF
-	TRBJ1-1	TRBV6-2/TRBV6-3	-	TGTGCCAGCAGCACCGAGGACTCCTTGAACACTGAAGCTTTCTTT	CASSTEDSLNTEAFF
-	TRBJ2-7	TRBV11-1	-	TGTGCCAGCAGCTTAGAAGCTGGGGGTTTCCACGAGCAGTACTTC	CASSLEAGGFHEQYF
-	TRBJ1-3	TRBV28	-	TGTGCCAGCAGTTTACGTTCTGGAAACACCATATATTTT	CASSLRSGNTIYF
TRBD2	TRBJ2-1	TRBV27	-	TGTGCCAGCAGGGGACTAGCGGGATACAATGAGCAGTTCTTC	CASRGLAGYNEQFF
TRBD1	TRBJ2-7	TRBV13	-	TGTGCCAGCAGCCCGGGGACAGGCTGGGAGCAGTACTTC	CASSPGTGWEQYF
-	TRBJ1-3	TRBV7-3	-	TGTGCCAGCAGCTTAACGGGGACAACTGGAAACACCATATATTTT	CASSLTGTTGNTIYF
-	TRBJ1-2	TRBV24-1	-	TGTGCCACCAGTGATCCTACTGACAGGCTTAACTATGGCTACACCTTC	CATSDPTDRLNYGYTF
-	TRBJ1-3	TRBV5-1	-	TGCGCCAGCAGCATGGACACTGGAAACACCATATATTTT	CASSMDTGNTIYF
TRBD2	TRBJ2-1	TRBV4-3	-	TGCGCCAGCAGCCAAGGGGCTAGCGGGAGGAATGAGCAGTTCTTC	CASSQGASGRNEQFF
TRBD1	TRBJ1-2	TRBV7-2	-	TGTGCCAGCAGCTTAGAGTTCGGGGACAGCTATGGCTACACCTTC	CASSLEFGDSYGYTF
-	TRBJ1-4	TRBV6-1	-	TGTGCCAGCAGTGAAGATCGGGGAGGGGGTGAAAAACTGTTTTTT	CASSEDRGGGEKLFF
-	TRBJ2-2	TRBV6-2/TRBV6-3	few	TGTGCCAGCAGTTATCCACGGGAAATGAACACCGGGGAGCTGTTTTTT	CASSYPREMNTGELFF
TRBD2	TRBJ2-7	TRBV11-2	-	TGTGCCAGCATACTAGCGGGAGCGGGGGAGCAGTACTTC	CASILAGAGEQYF
-	TRBJ1-3	TRBV6-6	-	TGTGCCAGCAGTTCCCCTGGAAGCGAAGGAAACACCATATATTTT	CASSSPGSEGNTIYF
TRBD1	TRBJ2-3	TRBV4-3	-	TGCGCCAGCAGCCAAGAGCCGGGACAGACTAGCACAGATACGCAGTATTTT	CASSQEPGQTSTDTQYF
TRBD1	TRBJ2-3	TRBV5-5	-	TGTGCCAGCAGCCCGGGACAGCCAACCACAGATACGCAGTATTTT	CASSPGQPTTDTQYF
TRBD1	TRBJ2-1	TRBV9	-	TGTGCCAGCAGCGTCTCCCGGGACAGGGCTGAGCAGTTCTTC	CASSVSRDRAEQFF
-	TRBJ2-1	TRBV21-1	-	TGTGCCAGCAGCATTTATTCGACAGGGTTACATTGGGGTGAGCAGTTCTTC	CASSIYSTGLHWGEQFF
-	TRBJ2-1	TRBV6-4	-	TGTGCCAGCAGTGACACGACAGTGAGCTCCTACAATGAGCAGTTCTTC	CASSDTTVSSYNEQFF
TRBD2	TRBJ2-1	TRBV11-2	-	TGTGCCAGCAGCCCCAGTTCCCTAGCGGGAGGAGGTGAGCAGTTCTTC	CASSPSSLAGGGEQFF
-	TRBJ1-1	TRBV4-2	-	TGTGCCAGCAGCCATCCCGTGGAGGGGAGTCAAGCTTTCTTT	CASSHPVEGSQAFF
-	TRBJ2-2	TRBV2	-	TGTGCCAGCAGACAGGCGCTGAACACCGGGGAGCTGTTTTTT	CASRQALNTGELFF
-	TRBJ1-2	TRBV15	-	TGTGCCACCAGCAGAGATCGATCGGACTATGGCTACACCTTC	CATSRDRSDYGYTF
TRBD1	TRBJ1-2	TRBV5-6	-	TGTGCCAGCAGGATCGGAAGGGGGCTGAACTATGGCTACACCTTC	CASRIGRGLNYGYTF
TRBD2	TRBJ2-1	TRBV4-1	-	TGCGCCAGCAGCCAAACCGGGACTATAGTCTACAATGAGCAGTTCTTC	CASSQTGTIVYNEQFF
TRBD1	TRBJ2-5	TRBV24-1	-	TGTGCCACCAGTGAAGGGGGCAGGGGGATGAAGACCCAGTACTTC	CATSEGGRGMKTQYF
-	TRBJ2-6	TRBV5-3	once	TGTGCCTCTCCCCGGGTGTATGGGGCCAACGTCCTGACTTTC	CASPRVYGANVLTF
TRBD1	TRBJ1-6	TRBV3-1/TRBV3-2	-	TGTGCCAGCAGCCACTCCCCAGTCGGACAGGGTGATTCACCCCTCCACTTT	CASSHSPVGQGDSPLHF
-	TRBJ1-5	TRBV10-3	-	TGTGCCATCAGTGAGGAGGTGAATCAGCCCCAGCATTTT	CAISEEVNQPQHF
-	TRBJ1-5	TRBV19	-	TGTGCCAGTACCCCCAGGGGAGATCAGCCCCAGCATTTT	CASTPRGDQPQHF
-	TRBJ2-7	TRBV27	-	TGTGCCAGCAGTTTAACTTTTCTAGCTAGCGAAAACTACGAGCAGTACTTC	CASSLTFLASENYEQYF
-	TRBJ2-2	TRBV7-2	-	TGTGCCAGCAGCTTTTCCGGGGCGTACACCGGGGAGCTGTTTTTT	CASSFSGAYTGELFF
-	TRBJ2-1	TRBV25-1	-	TGTGCCAGCAGTGGAAACAATGAGCAGTTCTTC	CASSGNNEQFF
-	TRBJ1-4	TRBV28	-	TGTGCCAGCAGTTCCTCAAACCCCTCAGACAGCCAGAATAATGAAAAACTGTTTTTT	CASSSSNPSDSQNNEKLFF
TRBD1	TRBJ1-1	TRBV5-6	-	TGTGCCAGCAGCTTTAGGGGGACAGGGAACACTGAAGCTTTCTTT	CASSFRGTGNTEAFF
-	TRBJ2-7	TRBV10-3	once	TGTGCCATCAGTGTTGTCGCCGACTACGAGCAGTACTTC	CAISVVADYEQYF
-	TRBJ1-2	TRBV12-3/TRBV12-4	-	TGTGCCAGCAGAGGACGAGCGGACTATGGCTACACCTTC	CASRGRADYGYTF
-	TRBJ2-7	TRBV9	-	TGTGCCAGCAGCGTAAACCCCCGTCCAATAGAAGGGCAGTACTTC	CASSVNPRPIEGQYF
TRBD1	TRBJ2-7	TRBV27	-	TGTGCCAGCAGAGTGACAGGGTCTTACTACGAGCAGTACTTC	CASRVTGSYYEQYF
-	TRBJ2-4	TRBV5-1	-	TGCGCCAGCAGCTTGGCAGGTTTGACCACAAACATTCAGTACTTC	CASSLAGLTTNIQYF
-	TRBJ2-7	TRBV6-5	-	TGTGCCAGCAGTTACCGAGGACAGAACAGCTACGAGCAGTACTTC	CASSYRGQNSYEQYF
-	TRBJ1-1	TRBV7-2	-	TGTGCCAGCACCCAAGGGGGGGCCATGGGCACTGAAGCTTTCTTT	CASTQGGAMGTEAFF
TRBD2	TRBJ2-7	TRBV7-8	-	TGTGCCAGCAGCTCGTACATAGCGGGAGGGATCCCCTACGAGCAGTACTTC	CASSSYIAGGIPYEQYF
-	TRBJ1-1	TRBV28	-	TGTGCCAGCAGTTTCGGCAGGGAATGGGATGAAGCTTTCTTT	CASSFGREWDEAFF
TRBD1	TRBJ1-1	TRBV6-5	-	TGTGCCAGCAGTCAAACAGGGGTTATCGTCACTGAAGCTTTCTTT	CASSQTGVIVTEAFF
TRBD1	TRBJ1-5	TRBV19	-	TGTGCCAGTAGTTGGGGACAGTCTAATCAGCCCCAGCATTTT	CASSWGQSNQPQHF
-	TRBJ1-1	TRBV7-3	-	TGTGCCAGCAGCTTAGACAGGTTCTCTGAAGCTTTCTTT	CASSLDRFSEAFF
-	TRBJ2-1	TRBV5-1	-	TGCGCCAGCAGCCCCCTGGGAAAGAGCTCCTACAATGAGCAGTTCTTC	CASSPLGKSSYNEQFF
TRBD1	TRBJ2-5	TRBV6-5	-	TGTGCCAGCAGTTACGGACAGGGTGGGGGGGAGACCCAGTACTTC	CASSYGQGGGETQYF
TRBD1	TRBJ2-7	TRBV7-2	-	TGTGCCAGCAGCTTAGCCCCCCCGGGACAGGGTTACGAGCAGTACTTC	CASSLAPPGQGYEQYF
TRBD2	TRBJ2-3	TRBV3-1/TRBV3-2	-	TGTGCCAGCAGCCAAGGCCTAGCGGGAGGGATAGATACGCAGTATTTT	CASSQGLAGGIDTQYF